Reported below is one T cell receptor (beta chain). The sample comes from a study of blood T cell repertoires in COVID-19. At the level of the study: Sources were T cells, B-cell-depleted T cells, or PBMCs; the material itself was cDNA or gDNA.

V was clipped by 2 bases and J by 5 bases, with 13 bases between them. The CDR3 is made up of 15 amino acids. Germline CDR1 is SGHTA and CDR2 is FQGNSA. In the authors' methods: Quantification of nucleated cells was approximated via reference gene primer amplification. TCRdb keeps only in-frame clones here, not all; method: immunoSEQ multiplex PCR. That table furnishes V, J and clone size, whereas the DNA furnished D and trimming. The data show a few hundred thousand clones, with around 87% seen just once and 2.1% held by the top ten. Seattle cases were enrolled at active infection and followed longitudinally.

The sample taken for sequencing was peripheral blood. The gene calls are TRBV7-2 and TRBJ1-5; possibly TRBD1 for D (6 bases). The TCR was taken from a woman aged 55-69 years with COVID-19, enrolled during active disease. The DNA for the CDR3 is TGTGCCAGCAGCTTATTTTGGGGGCGGGATCAGCCCCAGCATTTT. Amino acid sequence: CASSLFWGRDQPQHF.